This T cell receptor beta chain was found in a study of blood T cell repertoires in COVID-19. CDR1 is KGHSH, CDR2 LQKENI, per germline. The CDR3 has 17 residues. V shed 2 bases, J shed 2 bases, and the junction held 7 bases outside the gene matches. Original methodology: The authors estimated nucleated cell counts from reference gene primer amplification. The method was immunoSEQ multiplex PCR; TCRdb's version includes in-frame clones alone and lacks a portion of them. The V and J calls and the clone size are those of that table, but D and trimming were determined from the DNA. Among about 170,000 clones listed, roughly 80% were seen once.

The TCR comes from a human donor with acute or convalescent COVID-19. The donor label of this sample is uncertain. The specimen was peripheral blood. The chain has TRBV18 and TRBJ2-5; 11 nucleotides line up with TRBD2. This chain's CDR3 is CASSPRGLAEYQETQYF. CDR3 coding DNA: TGTGCCAGCTCACCAAGGGGACTAGCGGAGTATCAAGAGACCCAGTACTTC. Supplemented by reference TRBV18 and TRBJ2-5, the full variable domain reads NAGVMQNPRHLVRRRGQEARLRCSPMKGHSHVYWYRQLPEEGLKFMVYLQKENIIDESGMPKERFSAEFPKEGPSILRIQQVVRGDSAAYFCASSPRGLAEYQETQYFGPGTRLLVL.